This T cell receptor beta chain was recovered during a study of blood T cell repertoires in COVID-19. Germline CDR1 MNHEY, CDR2 SMNVEV (reference sequence). The CDR3 is made up of 16 amino acids. The trim removed 1 base at V and 5 bases at J, leaving 8 bases unmatched. This clone was observed a single time. Methods used by the authors: Amplification of reference gene primers was used by the study to estimate nucleated cell counts. The repertoire was sequenced with immunoSEQ multiplex PCR; TCRdb's copy has only in-frame clones and lacks some. Clone size and V and J calls were adopted from that table, with D and trimming inferred from the DNA. Of under 300,000 clones listed, roughly 84% were seen once; the top ten hold approximately 2%.

This chain joins TRBV27 and TRBJ2-1; TRBD2 matches at 7 bases. Sequencing was carried out using peripheral blood. The TCR sequence derives from a man aged 40-55 years who had recovered from COVID-19. This CDR3 reads CASSLYPGGGNNEQFF. CDR3 bases: TGTGCCAGCAGTTTATATCCGGGAGGTGGCAACAATGAGCAGTTCTTC.